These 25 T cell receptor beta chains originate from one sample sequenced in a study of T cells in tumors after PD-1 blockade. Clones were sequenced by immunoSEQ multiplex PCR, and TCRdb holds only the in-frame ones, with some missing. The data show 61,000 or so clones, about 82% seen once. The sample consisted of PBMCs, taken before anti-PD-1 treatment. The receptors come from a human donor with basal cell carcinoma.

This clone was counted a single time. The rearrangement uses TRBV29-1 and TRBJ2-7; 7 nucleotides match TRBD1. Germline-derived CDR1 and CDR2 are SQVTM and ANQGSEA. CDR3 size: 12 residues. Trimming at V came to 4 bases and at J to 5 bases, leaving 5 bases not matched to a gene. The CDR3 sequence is CSVGTGTHEQYF. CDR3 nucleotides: TGCAGCGTTGGGACAGGAACCCACGAGCAGTACTTC.

The CDR3 spells CASSIGAASYGYTF. The CDR3 DNA reads as TGTGCCAGTAGTATCGGCGCGGCGAGTTATGGCTACACCTTC. The chain couples TRBV19 to TRBJ1-2, with D unresolved. Germline CDR1 is LNHDA and CDR2 is SQIVND (reference sequence). Trimming shortened V by 3 bases and J by 5 bases, and 13 bases separated the two germline ends. The length of the CDR3 is 14 residues.

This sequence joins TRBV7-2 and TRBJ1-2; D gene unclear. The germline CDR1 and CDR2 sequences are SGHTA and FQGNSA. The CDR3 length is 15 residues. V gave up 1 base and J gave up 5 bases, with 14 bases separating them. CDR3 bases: TGTGCCAGCAGCTTAGACGGAAACCCGGTTTATGGCTACACCTTC. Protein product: CASSLDGNPVYGYTF.

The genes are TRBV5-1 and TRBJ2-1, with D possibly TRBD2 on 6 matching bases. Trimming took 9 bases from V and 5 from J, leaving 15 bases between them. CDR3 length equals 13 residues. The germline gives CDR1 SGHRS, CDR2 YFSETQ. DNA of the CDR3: TGCGCCACGCGTAGGGACTGGAACAATGAGCAGTTCTTC. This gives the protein CATRRDWNNEQFF.

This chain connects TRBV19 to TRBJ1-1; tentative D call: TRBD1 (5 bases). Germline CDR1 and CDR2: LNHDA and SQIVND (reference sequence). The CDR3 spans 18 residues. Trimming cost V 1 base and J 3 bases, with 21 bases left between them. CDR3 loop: CASSIVFPRDPGDTEAFF. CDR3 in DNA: TGTGCCAGTAGTATAGTATTCCCCCGGGACCCAGGAGACACTGAAGCTTTCTTT.

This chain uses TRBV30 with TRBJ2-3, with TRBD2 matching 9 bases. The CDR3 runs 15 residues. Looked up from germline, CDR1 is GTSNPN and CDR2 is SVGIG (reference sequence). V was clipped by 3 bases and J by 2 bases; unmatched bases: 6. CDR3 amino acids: CAWRSGGTNTDTQYF. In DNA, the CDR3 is TGTGCCTGGAGGAGCGGGGGGACGAACACAGATACGCAGTATTTT.

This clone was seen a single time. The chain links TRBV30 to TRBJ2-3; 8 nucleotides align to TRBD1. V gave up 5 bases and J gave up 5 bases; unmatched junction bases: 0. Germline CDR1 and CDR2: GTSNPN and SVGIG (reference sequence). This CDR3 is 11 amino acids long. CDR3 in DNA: TGTGCCTGGGACAGGGGAGATACGCAGTATTTT. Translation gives CAWDRGDTQYF.

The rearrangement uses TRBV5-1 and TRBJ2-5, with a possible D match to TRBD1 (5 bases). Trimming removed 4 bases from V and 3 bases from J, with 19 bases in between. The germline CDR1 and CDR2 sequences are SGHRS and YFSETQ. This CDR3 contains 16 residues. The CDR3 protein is CASSPMAAGLKETQYF. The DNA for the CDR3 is TGCGCCAGCAGCCCGATGGCTGCAGGGCTCAAAGAGACCCAGTACTTC.

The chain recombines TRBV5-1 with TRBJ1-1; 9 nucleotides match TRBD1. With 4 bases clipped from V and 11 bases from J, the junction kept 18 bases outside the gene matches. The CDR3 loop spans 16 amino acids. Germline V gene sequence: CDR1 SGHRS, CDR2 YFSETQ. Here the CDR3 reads CASSGWRPGQGFSAFF. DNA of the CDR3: TGCGCCAGCAGCGGATGGAGACCGGGACAGGGTTTTTCGGCTTTCTTT.

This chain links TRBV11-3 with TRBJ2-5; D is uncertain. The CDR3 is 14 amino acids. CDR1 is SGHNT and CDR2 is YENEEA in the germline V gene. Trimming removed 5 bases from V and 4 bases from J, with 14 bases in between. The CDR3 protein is CASSANRVGETQYF. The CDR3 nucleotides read TGTGCCAGCAGCGCCAATAGGGTTGGAGAGACCCAGTACTTC.

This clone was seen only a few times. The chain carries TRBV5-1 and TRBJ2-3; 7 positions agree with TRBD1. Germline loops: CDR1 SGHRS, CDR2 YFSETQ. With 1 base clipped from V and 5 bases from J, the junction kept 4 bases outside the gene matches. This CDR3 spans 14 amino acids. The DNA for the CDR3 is TGCGCCAGCAGCTTGATAGGGGGCGAAGATACGCAGTATTTT. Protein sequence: CASSLIGGEDTQYF. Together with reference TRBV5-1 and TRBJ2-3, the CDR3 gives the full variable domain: KAGVTQTPRYLIKTRGQQVTLSCSPISGHRSVSWYQQTPGQGLQFLFEYFSETQRNKGNFPGRFSGRQFSNSRSEMNVSTLELGDSALYLCASSLIGGEDTQYFGPGTRLTVL.

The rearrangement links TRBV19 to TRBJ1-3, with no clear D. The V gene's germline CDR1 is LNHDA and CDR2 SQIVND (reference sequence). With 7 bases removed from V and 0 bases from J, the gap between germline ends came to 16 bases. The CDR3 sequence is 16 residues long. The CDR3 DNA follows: TGTGCCAGTACGTTGAGACCTGAAATCTCTGGAAACACCATATATTTT. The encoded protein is CASTLRPEISGNTIYF.

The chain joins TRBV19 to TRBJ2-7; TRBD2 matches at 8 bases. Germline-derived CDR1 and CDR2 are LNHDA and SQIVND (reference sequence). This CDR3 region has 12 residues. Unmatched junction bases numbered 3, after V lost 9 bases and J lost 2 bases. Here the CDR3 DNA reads TGTGCCAGCCGGGGGGGTCCCTACGAGCAGTACTTC. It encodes CASRGGPYEQYF.

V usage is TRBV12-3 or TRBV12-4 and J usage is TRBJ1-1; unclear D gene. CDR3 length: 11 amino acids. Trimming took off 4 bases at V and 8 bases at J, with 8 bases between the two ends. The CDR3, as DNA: TGTGCCAGCAGTTCCCTTAGGGAAGCTTTCTTT. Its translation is CASSSLREAFF.

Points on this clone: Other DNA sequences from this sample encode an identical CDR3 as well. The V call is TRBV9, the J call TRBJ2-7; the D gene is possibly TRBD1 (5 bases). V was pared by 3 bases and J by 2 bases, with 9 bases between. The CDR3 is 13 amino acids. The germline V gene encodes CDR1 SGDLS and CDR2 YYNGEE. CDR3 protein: CASSAQGAYEQYF. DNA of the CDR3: TGTGCCAGCAGCGCGCAGGGTGCCTACGAGCAGTACTTC.

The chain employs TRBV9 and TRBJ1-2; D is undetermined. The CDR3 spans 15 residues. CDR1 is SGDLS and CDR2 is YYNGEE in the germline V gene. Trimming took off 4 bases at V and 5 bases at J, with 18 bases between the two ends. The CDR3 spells CASSPTSDLRYGYTF. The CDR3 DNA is TGTGCCAGCAGCCCTACCTCCGACTTGAGGTATGGCTACACCTTC.

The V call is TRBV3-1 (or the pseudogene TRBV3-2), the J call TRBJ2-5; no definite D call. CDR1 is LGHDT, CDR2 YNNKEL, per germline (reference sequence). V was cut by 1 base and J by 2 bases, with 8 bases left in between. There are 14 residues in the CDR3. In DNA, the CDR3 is TGTGCCAGCAGCCAAGTTGGCGGACAAGAGACCCAGTACTTC. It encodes CASSQVGGQETQYF.

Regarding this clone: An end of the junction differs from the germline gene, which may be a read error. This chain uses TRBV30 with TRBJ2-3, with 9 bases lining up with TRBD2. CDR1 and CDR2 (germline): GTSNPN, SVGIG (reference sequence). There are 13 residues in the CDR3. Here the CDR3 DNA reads TGTGCCTGGAGTGTACGTTCTAGCGGGGCACCTGAATTT. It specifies CAWSVRSSGAPEF.

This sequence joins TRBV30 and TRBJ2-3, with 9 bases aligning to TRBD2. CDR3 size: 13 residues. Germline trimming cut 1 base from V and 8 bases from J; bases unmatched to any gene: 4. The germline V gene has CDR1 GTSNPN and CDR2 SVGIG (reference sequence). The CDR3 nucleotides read TGTGCCTGGAGTGCAAGTAGCGGGAGTACGCAGTATTTT. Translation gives CAWSASSGSTQYF.

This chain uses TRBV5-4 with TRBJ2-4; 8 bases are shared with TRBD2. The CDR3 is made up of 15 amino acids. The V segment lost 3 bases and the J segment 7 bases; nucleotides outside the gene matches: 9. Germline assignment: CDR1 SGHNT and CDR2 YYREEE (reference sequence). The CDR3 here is CASSSSTGGWNIQYF. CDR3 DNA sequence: TGTGCCAGCAGCTCCTCGACGGGGGGGTGGAACATTCAGTACTTC.

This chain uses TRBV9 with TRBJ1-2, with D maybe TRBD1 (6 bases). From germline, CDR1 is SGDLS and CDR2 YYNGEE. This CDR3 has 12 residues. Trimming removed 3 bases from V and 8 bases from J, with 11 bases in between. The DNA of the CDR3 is TGTGCCAGCAGCGACTACAGGGAAGGCTACACCTTC. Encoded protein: CASSDYREGYTF. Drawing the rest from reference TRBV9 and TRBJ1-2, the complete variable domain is DSGVTQTPKHLITATGQRVTLRCSPRSGDLSVYWYQQSLDQGLQFLIQYYNGEERAKGNILERFSAQQFPDLHSELNLSSLELGDSALYFCASSDYREGYTFGSGTRLTVV.

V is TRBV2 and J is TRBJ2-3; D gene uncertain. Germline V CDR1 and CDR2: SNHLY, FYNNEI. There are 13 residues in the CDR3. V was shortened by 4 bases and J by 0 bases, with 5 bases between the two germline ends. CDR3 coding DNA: TGTGCCAGCAGTGTCGTCAGCACAGATACGCAGTATTTT. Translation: CASSVVSTDTQYF. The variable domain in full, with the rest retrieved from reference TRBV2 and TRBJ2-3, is EPEVTQTPSHQVTQMGQEVILRCVPISNHLYFYWYRQILGQKVEFLVSFYNNEISEKSEIFDDQFSVERPDGSNFTLKIRSTKLEDSAMYFCASSVVSTDTQYFGPGTRLTVL.

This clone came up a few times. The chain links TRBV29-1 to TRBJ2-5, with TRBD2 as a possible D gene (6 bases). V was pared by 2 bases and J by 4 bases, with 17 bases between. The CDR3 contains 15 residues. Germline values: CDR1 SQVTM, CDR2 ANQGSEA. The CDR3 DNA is TGCAGCGTTGAAAGGGGTGGAGGGTCCGGAGAGACCCAGTACTTC. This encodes CSVERGGGSGETQYF.

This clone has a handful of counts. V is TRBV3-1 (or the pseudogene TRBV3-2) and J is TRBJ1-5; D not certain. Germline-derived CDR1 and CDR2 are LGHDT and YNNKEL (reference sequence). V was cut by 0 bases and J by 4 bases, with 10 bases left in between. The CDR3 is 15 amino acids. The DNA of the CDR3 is TGTGCCAGCAGCCAAGACCGAGGGTGGAATCAGCCCCAGCATTTT. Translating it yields CASSQDRGWNQPQHF.

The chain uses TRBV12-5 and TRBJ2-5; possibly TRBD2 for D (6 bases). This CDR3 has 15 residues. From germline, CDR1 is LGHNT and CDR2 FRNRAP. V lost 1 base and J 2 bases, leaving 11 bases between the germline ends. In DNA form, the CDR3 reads TGTGCTAGTGGTTTGGGACAGAGCGGGCAAGAGACCCAGTACTTC. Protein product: CASGLGQSGQETQYF.